Sequencing of this T cell receptor (beta chain) was carried out in a study of blood T cells in healthy people across ages (dated by TCRdb to the mid-2010s). Study-wide context: In model experiments, template switching captured roughly one uniquely barcoded TCR beta cDNA molecule for every two T cells. To track age-related changes in TCR beta repertoire diversity, the study relied on deep sequencing normalized with unique cDNA molecular identifiers. Four age groups were formed from the donors: young (average approximately 17 years), middle-aged (approximately 39), aged (around 68) and long-lived (less than 85). The study analyzed two additional independent replicas of 1 million unique cDNA reads from the same blood draw for two donors, one aged 18 to 29 and one aged 80 or older. Overall results and qualifications from the work: Estimates of total diversity based on one million sequenced T cells were considered lower bounds and underestimates. Since profiling was done on bulk unsorted PBMCs, naive and antigen-experienced compartments could not be conclusively compared. There was a strong correlation between observed TCR beta diversity and the percentage of naive T cells measured by flow cytometry. The CMV infection status of donors was not known, potentially confounding age-related changes in expanded clonotypes. As age increased, observed TCR beta diversity per million T cells dropped in a roughly linear way, and a significant reduction was already evident by age about 40. Compared with the aged group, the long-lived group had more naive CD4+ T cells, fewer expanded clones and increased TCR diversity, a pattern suggesting age selection.

This clonotype was found once. The specificity of this receptor is unknown. There are no base qualities to consult, and no much larger clone falls within one base. A lone read offers only weak evidence. The roughly 39 donors, aged 6 to 90 years, were systemically healthy Caucasian individuals from Russia. Roughly 10 milliliters of peripheral blood were drawn from each donor into EDTA-treated Vacutainer tubes. PBMCs were isolated by Ficoll-Paque density-gradient centrifugation, with at least 6 million obtained per sample. Total RNA, at least 5 micrograms per sample, was extracted from PBMCs with Trizol reagent. For every donor, flow cytometry on a PBMC aliquot measured the percentage of naive CD45RAhigh/CD27high T cells. The library was made by 5' RACE. Sequencing relied on an Illumina HiSeq 2500. A second roughly 6 to 11 cycle PCR used a sample-barcoded 5' primer and a J-beta primer mix. A unique molecular identifier was introduced onto each TCR beta cDNA molecule by a template-switch 5' adaptor carrying 12 random nucleotides. Each sample yielded at least 2.5 million CDR3-containing paired-end reads. First-strand cDNA was synthesized from all RNA with the Mint cDNA synthesis kit, primed by a TRBC-specific oligonucleotide. Following uracil-DNA glycosylase treatment, all cDNA underwent a first 18-cycle PCR with the universal primers M1SS and BC2_uni_R. Processing in the source paper ran as follows. Normalization of each sample was performed by random selection of 1 million high-quality reads, each carrying a distinct molecular identifier. Instead of being binned into consensus sequences, reads with shared molecular identifiers were discarded. MiTCR, set to a Q25 quality threshold and the strictest error-elimination algorithm, was used for CDR3 identification, clonotype clustering and error correction. A nonparametric unseen species model with Euler transformation was used to estimate lower-bound total TCR beta diversity. TCRdb reprocessed the public reads (quality trimming at Q25 with fastp, clone calling with MiXCR) and kept in-frame beta chains. Rows merge per CDR3 protein into single entries with the most common DNA and genes. These V and J calls originate from TCRdb's pipeline instead of the authors' own analysis. This sample comprises 750,000 to 1,000,000 distinct CDR3 sequences, around 29% of them detected only once. Roughly 10% of the sample rests with the top ten.

According to the germline V gene, CDR1 reads SGDLS and CDR2 reads YYNGEE. The CDR3 numbers 14 residues from cysteine through phenylalanine. Just CDR3 DNA is preserved here, 42 bases in frame from base 1. Trimming removed 6 bases from V and 5 bases from J; the gene matches leave 10 bases unexplained. These data were also reused for a study on T cells of mothers and their children. Per that second paper: Donors were nine systemically healthy Caucasian individuals: three mothers and their six children. cDNA synthesis used all of the extracted RNA, with roughly 1.6 ug of RNA in each 15 ul reaction. Sample barcodes and 2-4 random nucleotides were added via the M1S primer in the second PCR. Over 8 million TCR beta CDR3 reads were obtained for each mother, and some 3.1 million reads were obtained for each child. TCR recombination output is similarly shaped by thymic selection in related and unrelated pairs, with a minor effect exerted by inherited differences. Normalized repertoire overlap was always slightly but never significantly higher in related than unrelated mother-child pairs. Persistent microchimeric T cell clones were not detected, at a sensitivity of about 99 clones per million clonotypes. To look for features that set related mother-child pairs apart from unrelated individuals, the researchers ran deep NGS to compare the TCR beta repertoires of mothers and children. Mothers averaged roughly 36 +/- 4 years of age and children averaged around 10 +/- 4 years. Libraries were sequenced on Illumina HiSeq 2000 with 100+100 nt paired-end reads after adapter ligation with NEBNext reagents. To prevent cross-contamination, the mother and child libraries were prepared a month apart and were sequenced in separate runs. Each donor had between about 450,000 and 2,100,000 distinct TCR beta clonotypes identified. Naive TCR beta clonotypes were estimated from low-frequency clonotypes matched to each donor's FACS-determined naive share, without sorting.

The source material was blood. The source is a woman in her forties in good health. Rearrangement joined TRBV9 to TRBJ2-5, with 7 junctional bases fitting TRBD1. The CDR3 region: CASTGTELRETQYF. The DNA sequence follows: TGTGCCAGCACCGGGACAGAGCTAAGGGAGACCCAGTACTTC. Beyond the CDR3, the reference TRBV9 and TRBJ2-5 genes provide the residues; the full variable domain reads: DSGVTQTPKHLITATGQRVTLRCSPRSGDLSVYWYQQSLDQGLQFLIQYYNGEERAKGNILERFSAQQFPDLHSELNLSSLELGDSALYFCASTGTELRETQYFGPGTRLLVL.